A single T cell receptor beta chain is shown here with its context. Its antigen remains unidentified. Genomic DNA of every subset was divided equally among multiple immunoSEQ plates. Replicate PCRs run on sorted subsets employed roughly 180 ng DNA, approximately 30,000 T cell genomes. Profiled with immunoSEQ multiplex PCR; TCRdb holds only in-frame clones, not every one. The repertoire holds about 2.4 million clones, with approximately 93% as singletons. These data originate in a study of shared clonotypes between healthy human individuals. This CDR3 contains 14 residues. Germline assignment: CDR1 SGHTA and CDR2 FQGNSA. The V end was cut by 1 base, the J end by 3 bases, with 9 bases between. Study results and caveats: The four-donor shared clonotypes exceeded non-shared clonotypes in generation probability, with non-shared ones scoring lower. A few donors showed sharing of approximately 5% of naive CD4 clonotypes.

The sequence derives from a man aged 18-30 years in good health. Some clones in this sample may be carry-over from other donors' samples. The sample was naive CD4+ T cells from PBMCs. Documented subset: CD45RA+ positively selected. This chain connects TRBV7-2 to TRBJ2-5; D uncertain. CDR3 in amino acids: CASSLDNTKETQYF. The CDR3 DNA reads TGTGCCAGCAGCTTAGACAACACGAAAGAGACCCAGTACTTC.